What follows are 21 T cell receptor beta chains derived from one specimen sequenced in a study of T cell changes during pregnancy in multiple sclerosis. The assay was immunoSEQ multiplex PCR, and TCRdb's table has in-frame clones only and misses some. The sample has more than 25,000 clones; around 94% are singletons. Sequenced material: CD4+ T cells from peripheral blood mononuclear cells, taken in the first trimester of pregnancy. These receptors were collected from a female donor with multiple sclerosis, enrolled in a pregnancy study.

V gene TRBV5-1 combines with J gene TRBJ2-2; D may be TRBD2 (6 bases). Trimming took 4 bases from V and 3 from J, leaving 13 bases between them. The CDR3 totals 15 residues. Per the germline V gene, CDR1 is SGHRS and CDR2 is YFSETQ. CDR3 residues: CASSRSPGDTGELFF. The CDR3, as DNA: TGCGCCAGCAGCAGAAGTCCGGGGGACACCGGGGAGCTGTTTTTT.

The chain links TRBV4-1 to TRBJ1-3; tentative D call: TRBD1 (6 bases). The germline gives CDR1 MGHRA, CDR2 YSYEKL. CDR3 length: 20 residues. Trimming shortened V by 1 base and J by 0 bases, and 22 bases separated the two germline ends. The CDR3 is CASSQAYPESTGHSGNTIYF. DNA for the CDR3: TGCGCCAGCAGCCAAGCTTACCCCGAATCTACAGGGCACTCTGGAAACACCATATATTTT.

CDR3 amino acids: CASSRRDSLQETQYF. The CDR3 bases are TGCGCCAGCAGCCGTAGGGACAGCTTACAAGAGACCCAGTACTTC. The chain has TRBV5-1 and TRBJ2-5; 7 positions agree with TRBD1. The V and J ends lost 4 bases and 2 bases, in that order; junction bases with no gene match: 8. Germline assignment: CDR1 SGHRS and CDR2 YFSETQ. This CDR3 spans 15 amino acids.

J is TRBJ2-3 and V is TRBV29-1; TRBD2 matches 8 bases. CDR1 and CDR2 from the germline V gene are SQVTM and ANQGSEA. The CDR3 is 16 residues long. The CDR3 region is CTALAFGSGGSDTQYF. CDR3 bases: TGCACCGCGCTAGCCTTTGGAAGCGGGGGTTCAGATACGCAGTATTTT.

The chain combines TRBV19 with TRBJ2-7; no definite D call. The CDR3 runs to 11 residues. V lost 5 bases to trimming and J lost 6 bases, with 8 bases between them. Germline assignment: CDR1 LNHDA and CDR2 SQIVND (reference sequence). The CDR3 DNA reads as TGTGCCAGTAGTGATTACGGCGAGCAGTACTTC. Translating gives CASSDYGEQYF. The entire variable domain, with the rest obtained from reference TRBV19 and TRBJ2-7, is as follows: DGGITQSPKYLFRKEGQNVTLSCEQNLNHDAMYWYRQDPGQGLRLIYYSQIVNDFQKGDIAEGYSVSREKKESFPLTVTSAQKNPTAFYLCASSDYGEQYFGPGTRLTVT.

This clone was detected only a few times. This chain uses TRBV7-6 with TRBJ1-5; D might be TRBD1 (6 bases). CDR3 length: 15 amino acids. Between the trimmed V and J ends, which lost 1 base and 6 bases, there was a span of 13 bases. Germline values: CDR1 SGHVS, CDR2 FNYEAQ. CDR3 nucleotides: TGTGCCAGCAGCTTAGATACAGGGTTTAGTCAGCCCCAGCATTTT. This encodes CASSLDTGFSQPQHF.

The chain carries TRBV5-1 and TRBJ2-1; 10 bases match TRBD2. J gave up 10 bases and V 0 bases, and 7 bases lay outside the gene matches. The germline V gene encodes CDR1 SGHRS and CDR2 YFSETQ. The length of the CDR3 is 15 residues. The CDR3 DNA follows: TGCGCCAGCAGCTTGGCAAGCGGGGGGGCCTACGAGCAGTTCTTC. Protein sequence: CASSLASGGAYEQFF.

The CDR3 sequence: CASSLFGLAGGGPYNEQFF. Here the CDR3 DNA reads TGCGCCAGCAGCCTATTTGGACTAGCGGGGGGGGGACCTTACAATGAGCAGTTCTTC. The V gene is TRBV4-1, the J gene TRBJ2-1; the match to TRBD2 covers 15 bases. Trimming cost V 4 bases and J 4 bases; bases outside gene matches: 11. The CDR3 sequence is 19 residues long. Looked up from germline, CDR1 is MGHRA and CDR2 is YSYEKL.

This chain's CDR3 is CATSSRSTGRRSYGYTF. The CDR3 coding sequence is TGTGCCACCAGCAGCCGCTCAACAGGGCGGCGTTCCTATGGCTACACCTTC. The chain is built from TRBV15 and TRBJ1-2; tentative D call: TRBD1 (6 bases). The V and J ends lost 3 bases and 4 bases respectively, with 21 bases between them. The CDR3 extends over 17 amino acids. Germline V gene data show CDR1 as LNHNV and CDR2 as YYDKDF (reference sequence). The full variable domain, completed using reference TRBV15 and TRBJ1-2, is DAMVIQNPRYQVTQFGKPVTLSCSQTLNHNVMYWYQQKSSQAPKLLFHYYDKDFNNEADTPDNFQSRRPNTSFCFLDIRSPGLGDTAMYLCATSSRSTGRRSYGYTFGSGTRLTVV.

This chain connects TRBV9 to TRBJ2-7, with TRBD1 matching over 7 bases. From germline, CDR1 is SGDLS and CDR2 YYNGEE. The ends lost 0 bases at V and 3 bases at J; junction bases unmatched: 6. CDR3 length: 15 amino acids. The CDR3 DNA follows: TGTGCCAGCAGCGTAGCTGGGACAGCGTACTACGAGCAGTACTTC. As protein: CASSVAGTAYYEQYF.

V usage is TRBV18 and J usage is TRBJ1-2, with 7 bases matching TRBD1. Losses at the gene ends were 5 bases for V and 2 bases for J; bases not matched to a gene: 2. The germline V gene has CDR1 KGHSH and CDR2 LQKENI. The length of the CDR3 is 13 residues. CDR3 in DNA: TGTGCCAGCTCAACACAGGGGAACTATGGCTACACCTTC. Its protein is CASSTQGNYGYTF.

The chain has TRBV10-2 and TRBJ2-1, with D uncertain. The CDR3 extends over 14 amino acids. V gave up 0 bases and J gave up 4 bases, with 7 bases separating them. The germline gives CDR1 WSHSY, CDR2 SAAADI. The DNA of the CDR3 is TGCGCCAGCAGTGAGTCGTTACTTTACAATGAGCAGTTCTTC. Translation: CASSESLLYNEQFF.

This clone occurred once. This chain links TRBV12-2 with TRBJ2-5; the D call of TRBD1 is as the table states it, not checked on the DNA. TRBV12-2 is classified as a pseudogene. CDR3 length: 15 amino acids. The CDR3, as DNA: TGTGCAAGTCGCTTAAACAGGGGGCAGCAAGAGACCCAGTACTTC. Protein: CASRLNRGQQETQYF.

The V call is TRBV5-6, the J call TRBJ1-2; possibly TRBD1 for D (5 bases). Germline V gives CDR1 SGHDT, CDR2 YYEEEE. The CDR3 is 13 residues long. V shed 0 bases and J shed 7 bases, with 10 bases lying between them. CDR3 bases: TGTGCCAGCAGCTTGGATCACGGGGGTGGCTACACCTTC. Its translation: CASSLDHGGGYTF.

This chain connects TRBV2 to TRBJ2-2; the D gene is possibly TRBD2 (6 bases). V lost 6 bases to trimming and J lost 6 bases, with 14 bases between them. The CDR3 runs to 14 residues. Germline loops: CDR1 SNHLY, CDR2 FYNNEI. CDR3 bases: TGTGCCAGCAGGGAGGGAGAGGGTTCCGGGGAGCTGTTTTTT. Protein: CASREGEGSGELFF. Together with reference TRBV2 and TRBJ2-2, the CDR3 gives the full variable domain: EPEVTQTPSHQVTQMGQEVILRCVPISNHLYFYWYRQILGQKVEFLVSFYNNEISEKSEIFDDQFSVERPDGSNFTLKIRSTKLEDSAMYFCASREGEGSGELFFGEGSRLTVL.

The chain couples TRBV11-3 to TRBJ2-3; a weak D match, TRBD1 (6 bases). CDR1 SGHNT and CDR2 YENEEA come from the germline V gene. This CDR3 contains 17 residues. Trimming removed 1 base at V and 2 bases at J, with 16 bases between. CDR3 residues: CASSLASQGISTDTQYF. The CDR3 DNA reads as TGTGCCAGCAGCTTAGCGTCACAGGGAATATCCACAGATACGCAGTATTTT.

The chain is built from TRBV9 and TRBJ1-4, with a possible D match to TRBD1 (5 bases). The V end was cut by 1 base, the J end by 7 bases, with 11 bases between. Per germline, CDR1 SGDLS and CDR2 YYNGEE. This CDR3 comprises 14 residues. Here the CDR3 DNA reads TGTGCCAGCAGCGTACGCAGGGATGCTGAAAAACTGTTTTTT. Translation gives CASSVRRDAEKLFF.

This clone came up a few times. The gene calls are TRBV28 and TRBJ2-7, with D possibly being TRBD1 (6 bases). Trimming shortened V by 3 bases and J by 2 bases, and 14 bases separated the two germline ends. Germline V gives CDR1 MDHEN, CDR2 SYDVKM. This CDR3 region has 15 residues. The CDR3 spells CASSFSQGRPYEQYF. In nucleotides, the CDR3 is TGTGCCAGCAGTTTCAGTCAGGGGAGACCCTACGAGCAGTACTTC.

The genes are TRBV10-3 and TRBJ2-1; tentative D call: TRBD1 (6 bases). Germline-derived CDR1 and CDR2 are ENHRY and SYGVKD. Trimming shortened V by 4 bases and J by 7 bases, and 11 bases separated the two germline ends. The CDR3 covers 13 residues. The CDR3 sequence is CAISGGQLNEQFF. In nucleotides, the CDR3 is TGTGCCATCAGTGGAGGACAGCTAAATGAGCAGTTCTTC.

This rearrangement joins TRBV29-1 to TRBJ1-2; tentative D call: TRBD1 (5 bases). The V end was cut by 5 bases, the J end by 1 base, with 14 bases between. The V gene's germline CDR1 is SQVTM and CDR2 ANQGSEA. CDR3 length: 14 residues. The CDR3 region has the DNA TGCAGCGTTTCCCCCACGGGGGTTAACTATGGCTACACCTTC. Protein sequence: CSVSPTGVNYGYTF.

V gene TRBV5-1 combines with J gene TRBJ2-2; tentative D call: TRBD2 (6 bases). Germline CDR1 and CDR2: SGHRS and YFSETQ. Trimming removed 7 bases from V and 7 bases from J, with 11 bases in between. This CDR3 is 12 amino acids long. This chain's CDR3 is CASGTPGGELFF. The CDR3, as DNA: TGCGCCAGCGGGACTCCGGGCGGGGAGCTGTTTTTT.